One sample yielded the 12 T cell receptor beta chains listed below, sequenced in a study of spatial heterogeneity in lung cancer. Overall study findings and caveats: The study found that expanded intratumoral alpha and beta TCR counts tracked tumor mutation counts.

Their antigen targets remain unknown. MiXCR, run by TCRdb on the 5' RACE reads, gives a single entry per CDR3 protein. Of around 4,000 distinct CDR3 sequences in the sample, about 8% are singletons; the top ten hold approximately 12%. Indicated time point: sample taken at primary tumor resection. This sample comprised lung tumor tissue, obtained at surgery. Receptors originate from a male donor with early-stage non-small cell lung cancer.

By share, this clonotype ranks as medium-sized (0.01 to 0.1%). The chain uses TRBV5-8 and TRBJ2-3, with D unclear. Between the trimmed V and J ends, which lost 0 bases and 6 bases, there was a span of 11 bases. There are 14 residues in the CDR3. Per the germline V gene, CDR1 is SGHTS and CDR2 is YDEGEE. CDR3 region: CASSLVVATDTQYF. CDR3 sequence (DNA): TGTGCCAGCAGCTTGGTGGTAGCAACTGATACGCAGTATTTT.

In this sample, this clonotype is medium-sized. The chain uses TRBV3-1 and TRBJ2-1; possible D gene TRBD2, 5 bases. The CDR3 extends over 12 amino acids. The germline V and J ends were trimmed by 0 bases and 13 bases, with 10 bases remaining between them. Germline loops: CDR1 LGHDT, CDR2 YNNKEL (reference sequence). CDR3 sequence: CASSQDSRTQFF. The CDR3 DNA is TGTGCCAGCAGCCAAGATTCCCGGACTCAGTTCTTC.

This clonotype has a count of ten or more. The chain is built from TRBV5-1 and TRBJ2-7, with a tentative D call TRBD2 (5 bases). The CDR3 is 16 residues long. The germline V and J ends were trimmed by 1 base and 2 bases, with 16 bases remaining between them. Germline lookup yields CDR1 SGHRS and CDR2 YFSETQ. DNA for the CDR3: TGCGCCAGCAGCTTGTTTCGTAGAGAGGGCCCCTACGAGCAGTACTTC. Translation: CASSLFRREGPYEQYF. Supplemented by reference TRBV5-1 and TRBJ2-7, the full variable domain reads KAGVTQTPRYLIKTRGQQVTLSCSPISGHRSVSWYQQTPGQGLQFLFEYFSETQRNKGNFPGRFSGRQFSNSRSEMNVSTLELGDSALYLCASSLFRREGPYEQYFGPGTRLTVT.

By frequency in the sample, this clonotype is medium-sized (0.01 to 0.1%). The chain joins TRBV10-3 to TRBJ2-5; 11 bases agree with TRBD2. Germline CDR1 ENHRY, CDR2 SYGVKD. The CDR3 loop spans 16 amino acids. J lost 5 bases, V lost 0 bases, and 5 bases had no gene match. The CDR3 bases are TGTGCCATCAGTGAGTCGGTAGTAGCGGGAGGGGAGACCCAGTACTTC. Translating gives CAISESVVAGGETQYF.

This clonotype is labeled medium-sized (0.01 to 0.1%). The J gene is TRBJ2-7, the V gene TRBV11-2; D is possibly TRBD2 (5 bases). The CDR3 totals 13 residues. V was shortened by 1 base and J by 5 bases, with 9 bases between the two germline ends. The germline V gene has CDR1 SGHAT and CDR2 FQNNGV. The DNA for the CDR3 is TGTGCCAGCAGCTTAGGGGTCGGGGACGAGCAGTACTTC. Protein product: CASSLGVGDEQYF.

By share, this clonotype counts as medium-sized (0.01 to 0.1%). CDR3 in amino acids: CASSLRAETEAFF. The CDR3 nucleotides are TGCGCCAGCAGCCTGAGGGCAGAAACTGAAGCTTTCTTT. The rearrangement joins TRBV5-1 to TRBJ1-1; D not certain. The CDR3 totals 13 residues. Germline loops: CDR1 SGHRS, CDR2 YFSETQ. V was trimmed by 4 bases and J by 5 bases, leaving 12 bases between them.

Judged by abundance, this clonotype is medium-sized. The chain has TRBV5-5 and TRBJ1-2, with 8 positions matching TRBD1. The V gene end was trimmed by 4 bases and the J gene end by 4 bases; junction bases not matched to a gene: 9. Germline V gene sequence: CDR1 SGHKS, CDR2 YYEKEE (reference sequence). This CDR3 contains 15 residues. In DNA form, the CDR3 reads TGTGCCAGCAGCCCCCCAGGACAGGGCAGCTATGGCTACACCTTC. Protein: CASSPPGQGSYGYTF. Drawing the rest from reference TRBV5-5 and TRBJ1-2, the complete variable domain is DAGVTQSPTHLIKTRGQQVTLRCSPISGHKSVSWYQQVLGQGPQFIFQYYEKEERGRGNFPDRFSARQFPNYSSELNVNALLLGDSALYLCASSPPGQGSYGYTFGSGTRLTVV.

This clonotype showed up just a few times. The CDR3 sequence is CASSLQGYEQYF. The CDR3 bases are TGTGCCAGCAGCTTACAGGGGTACGAGCAGTACTTC. The J gene is TRBJ2-7, the V gene TRBV7-2; D possibly corresponds to TRBD1 (6 bases). The CDR3 runs to 12 residues. CDR1 and CDR2 from the germline V gene are SGHTA and FQGNSA. V was clipped by 2 bases and J by 4 bases, with 6 bases between them.

This clonotype is medium-sized by share. The chain combines TRBV23-1 with TRBJ1-1; 8 bases are shared with TRBD1. TRBV23-1 is flagged as an ORF with uncertain function. J lost 2 bases, V lost 0 bases, and 8 bases had no gene match. CDR3 size: 17 residues. As DNA, the CDR3 is TGCGCCAGCAGTCAATCGAATTGGGACAGGACTAACACTGAAGCTTTCTTT. The encoded protein is CASSQSNWDRTNTEAFF.

CDR3: CASRETSGGSYNEQFF. CDR3 DNA: TGTGCCAGCAGAGAGACTAGCGGGGGGTCCTACAATGAGCAGTTCTTC. The chain uses TRBV12-3 or TRBV12-4 and TRBJ2-1, with TRBD2 identical over 13 bases. With 6 bases clipped from V and 1 base from J, the junction kept 3 bases outside the gene matches. This CDR3 is built from 16 residues.

This clonotype was detected only a few times. The rearrangement uses TRBV7-2 and TRBJ2-5; D remains ambiguous. The CDR3 runs to 13 residues. CDR1 and CDR2 (germline): SGHTA, FQGNSA. Trimming pared 5 bases from V and 5 bases from J, leaving 12 bases between. CDR3 in DNA: TGTGCCAGCAGCCTCTATGGGCTGGAGACCCAGTACTTC. The encoded protein is CASSLYGLETQYF.

This clonotype is judged medium-sized (0.01 to 0.1%). The chain couples TRBV6-5 to TRBJ2-3; no clear D. The germline V gene has CDR1 MNHEY and CDR2 SVGAGI. V lost 2 bases to trimming and J lost 6 bases, with 9 bases between them. The CDR3 consists of 13 residues. Written as DNA, the CDR3 is TGTGCCAGCAGTTACGGGCGTCAGGATACGCAGTATTTT. It codes for CASSYGRQDTQYF.